This record concerns one T cell receptor (beta chain) sequence. What it binds is not known. V gave up 1 base and J gave up 3 bases, with 10 bases separating them. Germline CDR1 and CDR2: SGHNT and YYREEE (reference sequence). The CDR3 sequence is 14 residues long. Primers: 60 Vbeta forward and 13 Jbeta reverse. The protocol was immunoSEQ multiplex PCR, while the TCRdb copy is restricted to in-frame clones and leaves out a portion. Here the sample spans roughly 190,000 clones, roughly 74% being singletons. The data were taken from a study of cytomegalovirus exposure and HLA in healthy donors. Findings of the study overall: Later examination showed HLA-associated TCR beta chains had greater clonal expansion than equally common others. Analyses of presence/absence relied on an assumption of roughly uniform sequencing depth across donors.

The specimen was PBMCs. The gene calls are TRBV5-4 and TRBJ1-1; a possible D gene is TRBD1 (5 bases). The origin of this receptor is a woman aged 25 to 45 in good health and CMV-seronegative. CDR3 residues: CASSLSRGYTEAFF. CDR3 in DNA: TGTGCCAGCAGCTTGTCTCGGGGGTACACTGAAGCTTTCTTT.